These 32 T cell receptor beta chains came from one sample sequenced in a study of T cells in Graves' hyperthyroidism and ophthalmopathy. It was RNA transcripts that yielded the amplified TCR beta CDR3 regions. When the TCR CDR3 underwent first-round RT-PCR, the HTBI primer set was used. TCRdb reprocessed the multiplex PCR reads via MiXCR and lists one record per CDR3 protein. This table holds hundreds of thousands of distinct CDR3 sequences, roughly 15% found once. The sample comprised blood. These receptors were obtained from a woman in her late teens or twenties with Graves' ophthalmopathy.

This clonotype was found many times. This chain joins TRBV7-9 and TRBJ2-1; 7 bases are a match to TRBD1. Germline assignment: CDR1 SEHNR and CDR2 FQNEAQ (reference sequence). This CDR3 has 14 amino acids. The J segment lost 7 bases and the V segment lost 3 bases, leaving 6 bases of the junction unmatched. The CDR3 DNA follows: TGTGCCAGCAGCTTCACAGGGGAGAGGAATGAGCAGTTCTTC. The encoded protein is CASSFTGERNEQFF.

This clonotype has at least ten counts. The rearrangement joins TRBV20-1 to TRBJ1-1; 8 nucleotides agree with TRBD1. The V gene end was trimmed by 3 bases and the J gene end by 2 bases; junction bases not matched to a gene: 2. This CDR3 has 13 amino acids. The V gene's germline CDR1 is DFQATT and CDR2 SNEGSKA (reference sequence). The CDR3 bases are TGCAGTGCTAGGGGACAGGATAACACTGAAGCTTTCTTT. Amino acids: CSARGQDNTEAFF.

This clonotype was counted many times. J is TRBJ2-7 and V is TRBV3-1; 7 positions agree with TRBD2. CDR3 length: 16 residues. V was pared by 0 bases and J by 3 bases, with 8 bases of the junction left unmatched. CDR1 and CDR2 (germline): LGHDT, YNNKEL (reference sequence). The CDR3 loop reads CASSQDGRDPGYEQYF. Written as DNA, the CDR3 is TGTGCCAGCAGCCAAGATGGGAGGGATCCTGGCTACGAGCAGTACTTC.

This clonotype was detected a few times. The chain employs TRBV4-2 and TRBJ2-1; D not resolved. Germline V lookup: CDR1 LGHNA, CDR2 YNFKEQ. The V gene lost 0 bases and the J gene lost 0 bases, with 12 bases spanning the gap. The CDR3 consists of 17 residues. The CDR3 coding sequence is TGTGCCAGCAGCCAAGATTTGTTTGAGAGCTCCTACAATGAGCAGTTCTTC. Translation gives CASSQDLFESSYNEQFF.

The sample holds many counts of this clonotype. The chain joins TRBV6-1 to TRBJ1-1; possible D gene TRBD1, 6 bases. Germline loops: CDR1 MNHNS, CDR2 SASEGT. V was clipped by 4 bases and J by 0 bases, with 9 bases between them. The CDR3 is 14 residues long. The CDR3: CASSGAGVNTEAFF. CDR3 DNA: TGTGCCAGCAGTGGGGCAGGGGTGAACACTGAAGCTTTCTTT.

Note on this clonotype: The junction shows a germline mismatch at one end, possibly a read error. The chain carries TRBV12-3 or TRBV12-4 and TRBJ2-1; D is perhaps TRBD2 (5 bases). This CDR3 has 15 amino acids. CDR3 residues: CASSEGLINYDEQFF. The CDR3 region has the DNA TGTGCCAGCAGTGAGGGTCTGATAAACTACGATGAGCAGTTCTTC.

This clonotype was seen at least ten times. The rearrangement links TRBV27 to TRBJ2-7, with 11 bases fitting TRBD2. Germline-derived CDR1 and CDR2 are MNHEY and SMNVEV (reference sequence). Trimming took 9 bases from V and 4 from J; bases not matched to a gene: 8. The CDR3 is 14 residues long. The CDR3 loop reads CASILAGGLYEQYF. CDR3 DNA: TGTGCCAGTATCCTAGCGGGGGGTCTTTACGAGCAGTACTTC.

This clonotype was seen repeatedly, ten times or more. The chain couples TRBV11-2 to TRBJ2-3; 10 positions agree with TRBD2. Germline V gene sequence: CDR1 SGHAT, CDR2 FQNNGV. With V trimmed by 0 bases and J by 2 bases, 8 bases remained unmatched. The CDR3 is 18 amino acids. The CDR3 DNA reads TGTGCCAGCAGCTTAGACCCCCCTACTAGCGGGAACACAGATACGCAGTATTTT. Translated, it gives CASSLDPPTSGNTDTQYF.

This clonotype was recorded at least ten times. This chain connects TRBV28 to TRBJ2-7; D might be TRBD1 or TRBD2, each matching 5 bases. V gave up 5 bases and J gave up 0 bases, with 14 bases separating them. The CDR3 has 15 residues. The germline V gene encodes CDR1 MDHEN and CDR2 SYDVKM. CDR3 in DNA: TGTGCCAGCAGTCCGGGACCTTGGAGCTCCTACGAGCAGTACTTC. It is translated as CASSPGPWSSYEQYF. Together with reference TRBV28 and TRBJ2-7, the CDR3 gives the full variable domain: DVKVTQSSRYLVKRTGEKVFLECVQDMDHENMFWYRQDPGLGLRLIYFSYDVKMKEKGDIPEGYSVSREKKERFSLILESASTNQTSMYLCASSPGPWSSYEQYFGPGTRLTVT.

This chain connects TRBV11-3 to TRBJ2-5; 13 nucleotides align to TRBD2. The CDR3 is made up of 16 amino acids. Germline V gene data show CDR1 as SGHNT and CDR2 as YENEEA. V trimming: 5 bases; J trimming: 2 bases; junction bases outside the gene matches: 5. The chain's CDR3 is CASSTRTSGGQETQYF. Here the CDR3 DNA reads TGTGCCAGCAGCACCCGGACTAGCGGGGGACAAGAGACCCAGTACTTC.

This clonotype came up many times. The V and J genes are TRBV27 and TRBJ2-3; D is uncertain. This CDR3 has 13 amino acids. The germline gives CDR1 MNHEY, CDR2 SMNVEV (reference sequence). Trimming took off 1 base at V and 2 bases at J, with 4 bases between the two ends. The chain's CDR3 is CASSLFSTDTQYF. The CDR3, as DNA: TGTGCCAGCAGTTTATTTTCCACAGATACGCAGTATTTT.

This clonotype was seen at least ten times. V usage is TRBV7-9 and J usage is TRBJ1-1; no firm D call. CDR1 and CDR2 from the germline V gene are SEHNR and FQNEAQ (reference sequence). CDR3 length equals 14 residues. Trimming removed 1 base from V and 4 bases from J, with 10 bases in between. The CDR3 protein is CASSLGTDFTEAFF. DNA for the CDR3: TGTGCCAGCAGCTTAGGGACTGATTTCACTGAAGCTTTCTTT.

This clonotype was detected ten times or more. This chain joins TRBV7-2 and TRBJ2-5; D remains unclear. The ends were cut back, 1 base at V and 6 bases at J, with 9 bases in the middle. Germline lookup yields CDR1 SGHTA and CDR2 FQGNSA. The CDR3 covers 13 residues. This CDR3 is CASSLDSRKTQYF. The CDR3 DNA reads as TGTGCCAGCAGCTTAGACTCTAGGAAGACCCAGTACTTC.

This clonotype was detected many times. V and J are TRBV12-3 or TRBV12-4 and TRBJ2-6; 10 nucleotides agree with TRBD1. The CDR3 length is 17 residues. The V segment lost 8 bases and the J segment 3 bases; nucleotides outside the gene matches: 10. The CDR3 is CASLHGTGAVGANVLTF. CDR3 bases: TGTGCCAGCCTTCATGGGACAGGGGCGGTTGGGGCCAACGTCCTGACTTTC.

This clonotype has at least ten counts. This sequence joins TRBV6-1 and TRBJ1-3, with D hard to call. Germline V gene data show CDR1 as MNHNS and CDR2 as SASEGT. CDR3 length: 13 residues. Trimming pared 3 bases from V and 4 bases from J, leaving 7 bases between. The CDR3 sequence: CASSETQGNTIYF. CDR3 DNA sequence: TGTGCCAGCAGTGAGACACAGGGAAACACCATATATTTT.

V and J are TRBV4-2 and TRBJ2-2; D may correspond to TRBD1 or TRBD2 (5 bases each). The CDR3 has 15 amino acids. V dropped 0 bases and J dropped 4 bases, with 9 bases sitting between them. Germline V lookup: CDR1 LGHNA, CDR2 YNFKEQ. CDR3 DNA sequence: TGTGCCAGCAGCCAAGATCCAGGGAGCACCGGGGAGCTGTTTTTT. Protein product: CASSQDPGSTGELFF.

The sample holds a few counts of this clonotype. A read error may produce the germline difference seen at one junction end. This sequence joins TRBV19 and TRBJ1-5; TRBD1 matches at 12 bases. The CDR3 totals 15 residues. Germline lookup yields CDR1 LNHDA and CDR2 SQIVND (reference sequence). The CDR3 nucleotides are TGTGCCGGTAGTGGGACAGGGGGCGCGAGTCAGCCCCAGCATTTT. Amino acids: CAGSGTGGASQPQHF.

The chain uses TRBV24-1 and TRBJ2-3; D ambiguous. The CDR3 covers 13 residues. The V end was cut by 1 base, the J end by 4 bases, with 5 bases between. Germline V gives CDR1 KGHDR, CDR2 SFDVKD. CDR3 in amino acids: CATSDLGADTQYF. DNA for the CDR3: TGTGCCACCAGTGATTTAGGAGCAGATACGCAGTATTTT.

This clonotype appeared many times. V and J are TRBV2 and TRBJ1-2; 8 positions match TRBD1. This CDR3 is 16 amino acids long. Germline CDR1 is SNHLY and CDR2 is FYNNEI. The ends lost 2 bases at V and 8 bases at J; junction bases unmatched: 13. DNA for the CDR3: TGTGCCAGCAGTGAACATTGGTCAGGGGGCGCGGAAGGCTACACCTTC. Translation: CASSEHWSGGAEGYTF. Using reference TRBV2 and TRBJ1-2 for the parts outside the CDR3, the full variable domain is EPEVTQTPSHQVTQMGQEVILRCVPISNHLYFYWYRQILGQKVEFLVSFYNNEISEKSEIFDDQFSVERPDGSNFTLKIRSTKLEDSAMYFCASSEHWSGGAEGYTFGSGTRLTVV.

This clonotype was found many times. A much larger clone differs from this one at a single base, so this may be a read error. The J gene is TRBJ1-1, the V gene TRBV6-1; 7 nucleotides match TRBD1. The CDR3 loop spans 13 amino acids. The V segment lost 6 bases and the J segment 4 bases; nucleotides outside the gene matches: 5. The germline gives CDR1 MNHNS, CDR2 SASEGT. The CDR3 sequence is CASSPGGTTEAFF. Here the CDR3 DNA reads TGTGCCAGCAGCCCAGGGGGGACCACTGAAGCTTTCTTT.

This clonotype occurred many times. As DNA, the CDR3 is TGTGCCAGCAGCTTAGTAAGGGGGCCTAACACCGGGGAGCTGTTTTTT. This sequence encodes CASSLVRGPNTGELFF. This sequence joins TRBV11-2 and TRBJ2-2, with TRBD1 matching 7 bases. With V trimmed by 1 base and J by 2 bases, 4 bases remained unmatched. The CDR3 is made up of 16 amino acids. The germline CDR1 and CDR2 sequences are SGHAT and FQNNGV.

The sample holds many counts of this clonotype. This chain connects TRBV7-9 to TRBJ2-5; D is ambiguous. The CDR3 loop spans 11 amino acids. The V gene's germline CDR1 is SEHNR and CDR2 FQNEAQ (reference sequence). Trimming removed 4 bases from V and 3 bases from J, with 3 bases in between. CDR3 sequence reads: CASSSEETQYF. DNA of the CDR3: TGTGCCAGCAGCTCGGAAGAGACCCAGTACTTC.

This clonotype appeared many times. CDR3: CASSQDVRGRRGEQFF. The CDR3 region has the DNA TGTGCCAGCAGCCAAGATGTTCGCGGGAGACGGGGTGAGCAGTTCTTC. The chain joins TRBV4-2 to TRBJ2-1; 7 bases match TRBD2. Germline loops: CDR1 LGHNA, CDR2 YNFKEQ. The CDR3 is 16 amino acids. Losses at the gene ends were 0 bases for V and 9 bases for J; bases not matched to a gene: 11.

This clonotype was detected many times. The V call is TRBV20-1, the J call TRBJ2-3; maybe TRBD1 (6 bases). This CDR3 has 14 residues. Germline loops: CDR1 DFQATT, CDR2 SNEGSKA (reference sequence). V was trimmed by 3 bases and J by 0 bases, leaving 10 bases between them. CDR3 bases: TGCAGTGCTAGCGGACAGTCTAGCACAGATACGCAGTATTTT. As protein: CSASGQSSTDTQYF.

This clonotype appeared many times. The CDR3 DNA reads TGTGCCAGCAGTCTAGCCCCTGGGTACGAGCAGTACTTC. It encodes CASSLAPGYEQYF. The chain joins TRBV27 to TRBJ2-7; a weak D match, TRBD2 (5 bases). Per the germline V gene, CDR1 is MNHEY and CDR2 is SMNVEV (reference sequence). This CDR3 region has 13 residues. The ends were cut back, 5 bases at V and 4 bases at J, with 12 bases in the middle.

This clonotype was recorded at least ten times. This chain connects TRBV5-5 to TRBJ2-1; D is ambiguous. Germline values: CDR1 SGHKS, CDR2 YYEKEE (reference sequence). Trimming removed 0 bases at V and 4 bases at J, with 14 bases between. The CDR3 is made up of 16 amino acids. The DNA for the CDR3 is TGTGCCAGCAGCTTGGCTTGGGCGGTGGAGTACAATGAGCAGTTCTTC. This translates into CASSLAWAVEYNEQFF.

The chain couples TRBV19 to TRBJ2-2; no definite D call. Germline V CDR1 and CDR2: LNHDA, SQIVND (reference sequence). CDR3 length: 13 amino acids. Trimming stripped 2 bases from V and 8 bases from J, with 9 bases between. The CDR3 loop is CASSITQTGELFF. The CDR3 DNA is TGTGCCAGTAGTATAACTCAGACGGGGGAGCTGTTTTTT.

At least ten counts were recorded for this clonotype. DNA for the CDR3: TGCGCCAGCAGCTTCGACTCAGGCTCCTACAATGAGCAGTTCTTC. Protein sequence: CASSFDSGSYNEQFF. The J gene is TRBJ2-1, the V gene TRBV5-1; D not certain. The ends were cut back, 2 bases at V and 0 bases at J, with 9 bases in the middle. The CDR3 length is 15 residues. Germline loops: CDR1 SGHRS, CDR2 YFSETQ.

This clonotype came up a few times. The gene calls are TRBV6-4 and TRBJ2-3, with 9 bases identical to TRBD2. Germline V CDR1 and CDR2: MRHNA, SNTAGT. Losses at the gene ends were 2 bases for V and 4 bases for J; bases not matched to a gene: 4. This CDR3 region has 15 residues. This CDR3 is CASSDGAGGADTQYF. The CDR3 bases are TGTGCCAGCAGTGACGGCGCGGGAGGGGCAGATACGCAGTATTTT.

Ten or more counts support this clonotype. Here the CDR3 reads CASSRRGTEQFF. The CDR3 DNA reads as TGTGCCAGCAGTCGAAGGGGTACTGAGCAGTTCTTC. V and J are TRBV6-1 and TRBJ2-1, with a possible D match to TRBD1 (5 bases). V was trimmed by 5 bases and J by 9 bases, leaving 11 bases between them. CDR3 size: 12 residues. The germline CDR1 and CDR2 sequences are MNHNS and SASEGT.

The chain couples TRBV20-1 to TRBJ2-7; tentatively, D is TRBD1 (5 bases). CDR3 length equals 12 residues. Trimming took 0 bases from V and 6 from J, leaving 9 bases between them. In germline, CDR1 is DFQATT, CDR2 SNEGSKA (reference sequence). The CDR3, as DNA: TGCAGTGCTAGAGATCCAGGGCGCGAGCAGTACTTC. This codes for CSARDPGREQYF.

In its sample, this clonotype was seen many times. The chain carries TRBV2 and TRBJ1-2, with 7 bases lining up with TRBD1. The CDR3 is made up of 13 amino acids. Germline V gene lookup returns CDR1 SNHLY and CDR2 FYNNEI. V dropped 4 bases and J dropped 8; count of bases not matched to a gene: 7. For the CDR3, the DNA is TGTGCCAGCAGTGCAAGGACAGGCGGGGGCTACACCTTC. Its translation is CASSARTGGGYTF.